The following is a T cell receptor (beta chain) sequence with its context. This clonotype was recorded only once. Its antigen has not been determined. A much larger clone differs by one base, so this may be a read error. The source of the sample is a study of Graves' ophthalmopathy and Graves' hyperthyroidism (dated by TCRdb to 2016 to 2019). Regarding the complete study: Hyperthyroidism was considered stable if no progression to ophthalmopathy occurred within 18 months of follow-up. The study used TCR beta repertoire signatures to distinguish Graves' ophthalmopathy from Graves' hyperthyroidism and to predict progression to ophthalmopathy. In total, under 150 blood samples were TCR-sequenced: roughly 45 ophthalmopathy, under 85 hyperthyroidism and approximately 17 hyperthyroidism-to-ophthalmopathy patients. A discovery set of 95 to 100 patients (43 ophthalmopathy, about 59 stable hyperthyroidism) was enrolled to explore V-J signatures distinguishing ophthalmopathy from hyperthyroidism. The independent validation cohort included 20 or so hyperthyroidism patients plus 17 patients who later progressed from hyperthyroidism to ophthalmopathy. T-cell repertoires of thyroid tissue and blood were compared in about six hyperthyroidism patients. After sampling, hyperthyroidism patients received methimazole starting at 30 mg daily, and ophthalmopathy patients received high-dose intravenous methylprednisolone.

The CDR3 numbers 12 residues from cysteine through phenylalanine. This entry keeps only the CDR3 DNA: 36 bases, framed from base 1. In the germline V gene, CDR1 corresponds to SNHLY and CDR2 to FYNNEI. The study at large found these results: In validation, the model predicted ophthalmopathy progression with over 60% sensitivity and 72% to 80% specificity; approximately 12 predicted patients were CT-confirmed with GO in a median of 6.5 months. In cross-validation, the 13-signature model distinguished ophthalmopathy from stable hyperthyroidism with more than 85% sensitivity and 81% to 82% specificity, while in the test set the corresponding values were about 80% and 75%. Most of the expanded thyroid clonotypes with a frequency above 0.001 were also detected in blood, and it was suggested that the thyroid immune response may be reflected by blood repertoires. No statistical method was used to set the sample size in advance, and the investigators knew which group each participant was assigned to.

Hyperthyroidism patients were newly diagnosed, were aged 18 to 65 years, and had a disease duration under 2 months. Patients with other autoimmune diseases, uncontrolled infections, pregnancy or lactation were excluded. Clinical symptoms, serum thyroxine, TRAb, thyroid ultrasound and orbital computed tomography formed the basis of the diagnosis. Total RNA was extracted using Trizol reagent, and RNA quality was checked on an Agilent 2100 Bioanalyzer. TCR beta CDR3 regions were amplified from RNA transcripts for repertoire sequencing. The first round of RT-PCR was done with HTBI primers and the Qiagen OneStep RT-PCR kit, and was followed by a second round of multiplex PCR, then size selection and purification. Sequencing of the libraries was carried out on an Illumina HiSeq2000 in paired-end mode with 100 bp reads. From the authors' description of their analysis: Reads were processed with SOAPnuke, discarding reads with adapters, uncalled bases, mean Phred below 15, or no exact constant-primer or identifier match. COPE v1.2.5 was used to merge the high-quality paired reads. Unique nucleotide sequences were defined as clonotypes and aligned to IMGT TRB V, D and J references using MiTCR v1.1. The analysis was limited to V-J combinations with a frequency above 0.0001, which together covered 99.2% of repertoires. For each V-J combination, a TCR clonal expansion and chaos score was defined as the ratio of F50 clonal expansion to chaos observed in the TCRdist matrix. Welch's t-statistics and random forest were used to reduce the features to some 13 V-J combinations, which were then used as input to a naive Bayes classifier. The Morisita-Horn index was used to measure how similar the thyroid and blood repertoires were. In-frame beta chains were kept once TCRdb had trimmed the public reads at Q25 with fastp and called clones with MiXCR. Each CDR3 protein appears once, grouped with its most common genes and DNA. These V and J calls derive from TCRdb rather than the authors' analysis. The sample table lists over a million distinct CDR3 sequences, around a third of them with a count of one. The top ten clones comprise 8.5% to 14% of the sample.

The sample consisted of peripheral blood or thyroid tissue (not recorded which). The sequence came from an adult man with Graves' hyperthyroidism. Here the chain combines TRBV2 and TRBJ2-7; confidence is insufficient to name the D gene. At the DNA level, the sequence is TGTGCCAGCACAGAAGTAAATTACGGGCAGTACTTC. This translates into CASTEVNYGQYF.